These T cell receptor beta chains were read from a single sample in a study of graft-versus-host responses after intestinal transplantation. What these receptors recognize is not known. Profiling relied on immunoSEQ multiplex PCR, and the TCRdb table lists in-frame clones only, not all of them. In the table there are 90,000 to 150,000 clones, approximately 92% of which are singletons. The material was unstimulated CD4+ T cells sorted from spleen or lymph node cells, obtained before intestinal transplant. All receptors come from a human donor who received an intestinal transplant. The CDR3 runs from the conserved cysteine through the conserved F or W. The D gene is left open where the match is weak. A clone size is listed for some rows: how often the clone was seen (once, few, many), or a class if it is expanded.

V: TRBV10-3
length: 16
J: TRBJ2-1
D: TRBD1
size: -
DNA: TGTGCCATCAGGGCTAGGGGACAGGTTATCTACAATGAGCAGTTCTTC
CDR3: CAIRARGQVIYNEQFF

V: TRBV5-1
length: 17
J: TRBJ2-1
D: TRBD2
size: -
DNA: TGCGCCAGCAGCAGGGTTCATTCGGGAGGTTTTAGCAATGAGCAGTTCTTC
CDR3: CASSRVHSGGFSNEQFF

V: TRBV2
length: 11
J: TRBJ2-1
D: -
size: -
DNA: TGTGCCAGCAGTGAATGGAAAGAGCAGTTCTTC
CDR3: CASSEWKEQFF

V: TRBV11-2
length: 14
J: TRBJ2-7
D: TRBD1
size: once
DNA: TGTGCCAGCAGCTTGGGGACAGCTTCCTACGAGCAGTACTTC
CDR3: CASSLGTASYEQYF

V: TRBV9
length: 14
J: TRBJ2-1
D: -
size: -
DNA: TGTGCCAGCAGCCCCCGACGAAGCGTCAATGAGCAGTTCTTC
CDR3: CASSPRRSVNEQFF

V: TRBV11-1
length: 14
J: TRBJ2-5
D: -
size: -
DNA: TGTGCCAGCAGCCAAGGGACTTACGGGAAGACCCAGTACTTC
CDR3: CASSQGTYGKTQYF

V: TRBV5-1
length: 13
J: TRBJ2-1
D: -
size: -
DNA: TGCGCCAGCAGCTTCCAGGGTGCAAATGAGCAGTTCTTC
CDR3: CASSFQGANEQFF

V: TRBV11-2
length: 11
J: TRBJ2-5
D: -
size: -
DNA: TGTGCCAGCAGCCCAGGGCAGACCCAGTACTTC
CDR3: CASSPGQTQYF

V: TRBV7-8
length: 14
J: TRBJ1-2
D: -
size: -
DNA: TGTGCCAGCAGCTTAGGGCCTGGAAACTATGGCTACACCTTC
CDR3: CASSLGPGNYGYTF

V: TRBV5-1
length: 14
J: TRBJ2-5
D: TRBD1
size: -
DNA: TGCGCCAGCAGCCGGGACAGGGTCGAAGAGACCCAGTACTTC
CDR3: CASSRDRVEETQYF

V: TRBV7-2
length: 13
J: TRBJ1-1
D: TRBD1
size: -
DNA: TGTGCCAGCAGCCGACAGGGGCCGCTGGAAGCTTTCTTT
CDR3: CASSRQGPLEAFF

V: TRBV30
length: 14
J: TRBJ2-3
D: -
size: -
DNA: TGTGCCTGGAGAATCACGGGAGACACAGATACGCAGTATTTT
CDR3: CAWRITGDTDTQYF

V: TRBV10-1
length: 14
J: TRBJ2-5
D: -
size: once
DNA: TGCGCCAGCAGTGAAGGAGGGGTCCAAGAGACCCAGTACTTC
CDR3: CASSEGGVQETQYF

V: TRBV6-4
length: 17
J: TRBJ2-3
D: -
size: -
DNA: TGTGCCAGCTCAAGGGGGGGGCCCTGGATTCGCACAGATACGCAGTATTTT
CDR3: CASSRGGPWIRTDTQYF

V: TRBV7-9
length: 15
J: TRBJ2-7
D: -
size: once
DNA: TGTGCCAGCAGCGCTCCCGGACTCTCTTCCTACGAGCAGTACTTC
CDR3: CASSAPGLSSYEQYF

V: TRBV5-1
length: 14
J: TRBJ2-7
D: -
size: -
DNA: TGCGCCAGCAGCAGTCCACAGGGTACGGGCGAGCAGTACTTC
CDR3: CASSSPQGTGEQYF

V: TRBV4-2
length: 16
J: TRBJ2-3
D: -
size: -
DNA: TGTGCCAGCAGCCAAGATCTCAGGGGGGCATCAGATACGCAGTATTTT
CDR3: CASSQDLRGASDTQYF

V: TRBV7-9
length: 18
J: TRBJ1-1
D: -
size: -
DNA: TGTGCCAGCAGCTTAGGGCGTTGGGGTGCCGTTATGAACACTGAAGCTTTCTTT
CDR3: CASSLGRWGAVMNTEAFF

V: TRBV5-1
length: 15
J: TRBJ2-7
D: -
size: -
DNA: TGCGCCAGCAGCTCAGGAGGGACGGAAGCCTACGAGCAGTACTTC
CDR3: CASSSGGTEAYEQYF

V: TRBV7-9
length: 12
J: TRBJ1-2
D: -
size: -
DNA: TGTGCCAGCAGCCTTGATTCGAATGGCTACACCTTC
CDR3: CASSLDSNGYTF

V: TRBV9
length: 15
J: TRBJ2-7
D: -
size: -
DNA: TGTGCCAGCAGCGTAGGGACAGATCCTACCTACGAGCAGTACTTC
CDR3: CASSVGTDPTYEQYF

V: TRBV18
length: 17
J: TRBJ2-1
D: TRBD2
size: -
DNA: TGTGCCAGCTCACCACCTAATAGCGGGAGACCCTACAATGAGCAGTTCTTC
CDR3: CASSPPNSGRPYNEQFF

V: TRBV27
length: 16
J: TRBJ2-1
D: TRBD2
size: once
DNA: TGTGCCAGCAGTTGGGGCCCCGGGGGGATCTACAATGAGCAGTTCTTC
CDR3: CASSWGPGGIYNEQFF

V: TRBV10-3
length: 17
J: TRBJ1-6
D: TRBD1
size: -
DNA: TGTGCCATCAGACCCGGACAGGGGAGCTCCTATAATTCACCCCTCCACTTT
CDR3: CAIRPGQGSSYNSPLHF

V: TRBV9
length: 15
J: TRBJ2-7
D: TRBD1
size: once
DNA: TGTGCCAGCAGCGTAGACGACAGGGGCCTTGGAGAGCAGTACTTC
CDR3: CASSVDDRGLGEQYF

V: TRBV28
length: 14
J: TRBJ1-2
D: -
size: -
DNA: TGTGCCAGCAGCCCCACAGTCCGCCGGGGTGGCTACACCTTC
CDR3: CASSPTVRRGGYTF